The T cell receptor beta chain under discussion was sequenced for a study of blood T cell repertoires in COVID-19. CDR3 length equals 16 residues. CDR1 and CDR2 (germline): SGHAT, FQNNGV. The ends lost 3 bases at V and 2 bases at J; junction bases unmatched: 7. Method: immunoSEQ multiplex PCR; TCRdb's copy keeps in-frame clones and lacks some. The data hold under 300,000 clones, with approximately 88% observed a single time. Living in 24 US areas, the participants were between 18 and 89 years of age. Participants reported their clinical history, and cohort assignment relied on those reports. This receptor was identified in a woman between 35 and 50 years old with acute COVID-19. The V and J genes are TRBV11-2 and TRBJ1-2; 9 nucleotides match TRBD1. Sequences were obtained from PBMCs or T cells enriched from blood (not recorded which). DNA of the CDR3: TGTGCCAGCAGCTTGGATCGGGACAGGGTGAACTATGGCTACACCTTC. Translation: CASSLDRDRVNYGYTF.